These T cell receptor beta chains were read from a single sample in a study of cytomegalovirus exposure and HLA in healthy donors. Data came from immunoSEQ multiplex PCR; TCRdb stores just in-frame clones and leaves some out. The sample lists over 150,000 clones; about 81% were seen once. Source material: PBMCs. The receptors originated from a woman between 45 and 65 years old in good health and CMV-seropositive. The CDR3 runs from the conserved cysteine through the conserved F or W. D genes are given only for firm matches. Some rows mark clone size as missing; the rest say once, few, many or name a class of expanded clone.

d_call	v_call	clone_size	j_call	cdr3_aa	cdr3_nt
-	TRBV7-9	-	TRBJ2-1	CASTLSLAGGEQFF	TGTGCCAGCACCCTTAGCTTGGCGGGTGGTGAGCAGTTCTTC
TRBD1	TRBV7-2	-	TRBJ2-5	CASSTDRVETQYF	TGTGCCAGCAGCACTGACAGGGTGGAGACCCAGTACTTC
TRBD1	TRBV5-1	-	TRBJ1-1	CASSWAGTAEAFF	TGCGCCAGCAGCTGGGCCGGGACAGCTGAAGCTTTCTTT
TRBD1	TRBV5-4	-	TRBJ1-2	CASSLDQGAVYGYTF	TGTGCCAGCAGCTTGGATCAGGGGGCCGTGTATGGCTACACCTTC
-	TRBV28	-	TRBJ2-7	CASSLGDYEQYF	TGTGCCAGCAGTTTAGGAGACTACGAGCAGTACTTC
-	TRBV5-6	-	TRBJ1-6	CASSPQGGQLNSPLHF	TGTGCCAGCAGCCCTCAAGGGGGACAACTTAATTCACCCCTCCACTTT
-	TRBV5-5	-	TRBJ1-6	CASSLRGHHNSPLHF	TGTGCCAGCAGCCTCCGAGGGCACCATAATTCACCCCTCCACTTT
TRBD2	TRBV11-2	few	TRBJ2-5	CASSLALSGNQETQYF	TGTGCCAGCAGCTTAGCCCTTAGCGGGAACCAAGAGACCCAGTACTTC
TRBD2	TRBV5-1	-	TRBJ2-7	CASSAREWGLALSYEQYF	TGCGCCAGCAGCGCCCGGGAGTGGGGACTAGCTTTGTCCTACGAGCAGTACTTC
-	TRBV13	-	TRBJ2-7	CASSPQNEQYF	TGTGCCAGCAGCCCACAGAACGAGCAGTACTTC
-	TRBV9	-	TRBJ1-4	CASSAGTLYEKLFF	TGTGCCAGCAGCGCCGGGACATTGTATGAAAAACTGTTTTTT
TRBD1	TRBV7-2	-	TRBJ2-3	CASSLGTGVGADTQYF	TGTGCCAGCAGCTTAGGGACAGGGGTAGGCGCAGATACGCAGTATTTT
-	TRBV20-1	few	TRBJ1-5	CSAAVGQPQHF	TGCAGTGCTGCGGTTGGTCAGCCCCAGCATTTT
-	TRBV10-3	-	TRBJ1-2	CAITDGVNYTF	TGTGCCATCACCGACGGGGTGAACTACACCTTC
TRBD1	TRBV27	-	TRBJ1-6	CASSFTGGNSPLHF	TGTGCCAGCAGTTTCACAGGGGGGAATTCACCCCTCCACTTT
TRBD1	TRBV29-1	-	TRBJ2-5	CSTARPGQGRETQYF	TGCAGCACAGCCCGTCCCGGACAGGGACGAGAGACCCAGTACTTC
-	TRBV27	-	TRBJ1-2	CASSLAGRAGYTF	TGTGCCAGCAGTTTGGCAGGCCGAGCTGGCTACACCTTC
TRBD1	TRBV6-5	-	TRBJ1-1	CASRGQTMNTEAFF	TGTGCCAGCAGGGGACAGACGATGAACACTGAAGCTTTCTTT
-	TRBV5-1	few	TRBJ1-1	CASSYTQGEAFF	TGCGCCAGCAGCTATACCCAGGGGGAAGCTTTCTTT
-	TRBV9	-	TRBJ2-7	CASSGGSLGTPRYEQYF	TGTGCCAGCAGCGGAGGGTCTTTGGGGACTCCTCGTTATGAGCAGTACTTC
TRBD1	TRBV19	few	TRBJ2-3	CASSITGGRWETDTQYF	TGTGCCAGTAGTATAACAGGGGGCCGTTGGGAGACAGATACGCAGTATTTT
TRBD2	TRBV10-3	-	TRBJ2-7	CATGGTSAAYEQYF	TGTGCCACCGGAGGGACTAGCGCTGCCTACGAGCAGTACTTC
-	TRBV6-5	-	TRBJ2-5	CASSRGNQETQYF	TGTGCCAGCAGCAGGGGTAACCAAGAGACCCAGTACTTC
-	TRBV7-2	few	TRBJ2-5	CASSPQETQYF	TGTGCCAGCAGCCCGCAAGAGACCCAGTACTTC
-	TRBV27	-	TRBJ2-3	CASSPPGQRITDTQYF	TGTGCCAGCAGTCCCCCGGGACAAAGAATCACAGATACGCAGTATTTT
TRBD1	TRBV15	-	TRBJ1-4	CATSREGGQGGGLGEKLFF	TGTGCCACCAGCAGAGAAGGGGGACAGGGGGGCGGATTAGGTGAAAAACTGTTTTTT
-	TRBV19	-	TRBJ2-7	CASRQGMGSYEQYF	TGTGCCAGTAGGCAGGGGATGGGCTCCTACGAGCAGTACTTC
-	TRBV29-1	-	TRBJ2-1	CSVSPRRSSYNEQFF	TGCAGCGTTTCACCCAGGAGGAGCTCCTACAATGAGCAGTTCTTC
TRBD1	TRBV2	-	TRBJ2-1	CASKGQVDNEQFF	TGTGCCAGCAAAGGACAGGTAGACAATGAGCAGTTCTTC
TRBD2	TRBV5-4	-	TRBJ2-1	CASSLGPGLAGALNEQFF	TGTGCCAGCAGCTTGGGCCCCGGACTAGCGGGGGCCCTCAATGAGCAGTTCTTC
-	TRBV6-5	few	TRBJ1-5	CASRQANQPQHF	TGTGCCAGCAGGCAGGCAAATCAGCCCCAGCATTTT
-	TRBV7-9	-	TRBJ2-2	CASSLRQGNTGELFF	TGTGCCAGCAGCTTAAGGCAGGGGAACACCGGGGAGCTGTTTTTT
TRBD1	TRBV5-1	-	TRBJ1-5	CASSFGQGDQPQHF	TGCGCCAGCAGCTTCGGACAGGGCGACCAGCCCCAGCATTTT
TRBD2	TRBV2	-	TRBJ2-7	CASRIAGAYEQYF	TGTGCCAGCAGAATAGCGGGAGCCTACGAGCAGTACTTC
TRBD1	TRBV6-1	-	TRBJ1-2	CASSSARTGDYGYTF	TGTGCCAGCAGTTCTGCGCGTACAGGGGACTATGGCTACACCTTC
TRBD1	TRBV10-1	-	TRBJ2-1	CASSPGQGIGNEQFF	TGCGCCAGCAGCCCCGGACAGGGGATAGGGAATGAGCAGTTCTTC
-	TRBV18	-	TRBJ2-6	CASSPPGSGANVLTF	TGTGCCAGCTCACCACCGGGGAGCGGGGCCAACGTCCTGACTTTC
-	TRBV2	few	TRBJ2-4	CASRPVLLAKNSQYF	TGTGCCAGCAGGCCCGTCTTACTAGCCAAAAACAGTCAGTACTTC
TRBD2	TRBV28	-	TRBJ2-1	CASSLRVWGGYNEQFF	TGTGCCAGCAGTTTAAGGGTCTGGGGGGGCTACAATGAGCAGTTCTTC
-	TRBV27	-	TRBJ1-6	CASSLLAAGNSPLHF	TGTGCCAGCAGTTTATTGGCGGCGGGGAATTCACCCCTCCACTTT
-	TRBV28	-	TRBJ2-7	CASSLWDKQGNEQYF	TGTGCCAGCAGTTTATGGGACAAACAGGGAAACGAGCAGTACTTC
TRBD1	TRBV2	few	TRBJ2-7	CASSERTGVYEQYF	TGTGCCAGCAGTGAGAGGACAGGAGTTTACGAGCAGTACTTC
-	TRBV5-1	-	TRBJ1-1	CASSLAGGNTEAFF	TGCGCCAGCAGCTTGGCGGGGGGGAACACTGAAGCTTTCTTT
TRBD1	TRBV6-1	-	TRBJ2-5	CASSEVPAGGWIWQYF	TGTGCCAGCAGTGAAGTCCCCGCAGGGGGCTGGATTTGGCAGTACTTC
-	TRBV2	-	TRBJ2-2	CASSGQTIQKTGELFF	TGTGCCAGCAGCGGACAGACCATACAAAAGACCGGGGAGCTGTTTTTT
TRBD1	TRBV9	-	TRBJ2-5	CASSVGQKVQETQYF	TGTGCCAGCAGCGTGGGACAGAAAGTCCAAGAGACCCAGTACTTC
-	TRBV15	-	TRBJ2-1	CATSRDSGVSYNEQFF	TGTGCCACCAGCAGAGATTCAGGGGTCTCCTACAATGAGCAGTTCTTC
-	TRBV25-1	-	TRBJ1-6	CASSESPLQGQASPLHF	TGTGCCAGCAGTGAATCCCCACTACAGGGCCAGGCTTCACCCCTCCACTTT
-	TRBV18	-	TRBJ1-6	CASSQLGTPNFNSPLHF	TGTGCCAGCTCTCAGCTTGGGACACCTAATTTCAATTCACCCCTCCACTTT